The 7 T cell receptor beta chains below all came from one sample that was sequenced in a study of blood T cell repertoires in COVID-19. This table comes from immunoSEQ multiplex PCR, and its TCRdb copy is limited to in-frame clones, with some not included. The sample contains roughly 100,000 clones, 70% to 90% of which appear only once. What was sequenced was peripheral blood. Every receptor here comes from a middle-aged man with active or convalescent COVID-19.

This chain links TRBV5-1 with TRBJ1-3, with a weak D call TRBD1 (5 bases). Germline CDR1 reads SGHRS; CDR2 reads YFSETQ. This CDR3 has 15 residues. V was cut by 2 bases and J by 4 bases, with 13 bases left in between. The CDR3 nucleotides read TGCGCCAGCAGCTTAGAAGGGGCGTACGGAAACACCATATATTTT. Protein product: CASSLEGAYGNTIYF.

The genes are TRBV10-3 and TRBJ1-2; 8 bases align to TRBD1. The junction had 6 bases not matched to a gene; V was cut back by 4 bases and J by 2 bases. The CDR3 extends over 15 amino acids. Germline CDR1 is ENHRY and CDR2 is SYGVKD. CDR3 sequence reads: CAISGQGAKNYGYTF. Written as DNA, the CDR3 is TGTGCCATCAGTGGGCAGGGGGCGAAAAACTATGGCTACACCTTC.

This rearrangement joins TRBV7-3 to TRBJ2-7; a possible D gene is TRBD2 (5 bases). Germline V lookup: CDR1 SGHTA, CDR2 FQGTGA. Trimming cost V 2 bases and J 5 bases, with 16 bases left between them. The CDR3 spans 15 residues. The CDR3 DNA sequence: TGTGCCAGCAGCTTATCTTCAACTAGTCTGGACGAGCAGTACTTC. It yields the protein CASSLSSTSLDEQYF.

This sequence joins TRBV11-2 and TRBJ2-5; D uncertain. Germline assignment: CDR1 SGHAT and CDR2 FQNNGV. V was cut by 4 bases and J by 4 bases, with 13 bases left in between. This CDR3 comprises 14 residues. As DNA, the CDR3 is TGTGCCAGCAGCTCTGTCGGGTTCGTAGAGACCCAGTACTTC. This codes for CASSSVGFVETQYF.

This chain connects TRBV11-2 to TRBJ1-4; a possible D gene is TRBD1 (6 bases). This CDR3 has 15 residues. V was trimmed by 1 base and J by 3 bases, leaving 9 bases between them. CDR1 is SGHAT, CDR2 FQNNGV, per germline. The CDR3 here is CASSLGGGANEKLFF. The CDR3 coding sequence is TGTGCCAGCAGCTTAGGAGGGGGGGCTAATGAAAAACTGTTTTTT. The whole variable domain, remainder taken from reference TRBV11-2 and TRBJ1-4, is EAGVAQSPRYKIIEKRQSVAFWCNPISGHATLYWYQQILGQGPKLLIQFQNNGVVDDSQLPKDRFSAERLKGVDSTLKIQPAKLEDSAVYLCASSLGGGANEKLFFGSGTQLSVL.

The chain carries TRBV11-2 and TRBJ2-7; a weak D match, TRBD2 (5 bases). V lost 1 base to trimming and J lost 5 bases, with 9 bases between them. Germline V gene lookup returns CDR1 SGHAT and CDR2 FQNNGV. The CDR3 is 13 residues long. DNA for the CDR3: TGTGCCAGCAGCTTAGCTGAGGGAAACGAGCAGTACTTC. This codes for CASSLAEGNEQYF.

This chain joins TRBV25-1 and TRBJ1-4, with 7 bases that match TRBD1. The CDR3 is made up of 16 amino acids. CDR1 and CDR2 (germline): MGHDK, SYGVNS. J was trimmed by 4 bases and V by 5 bases; bases with no gene match: 10. The DNA for the CDR3 is TGTGCCAGCAGTCCATCCAGGGACAGTCTTAATGAAAAACTGTTTTTT. Amino acid sequence: CASSPSRDSLNEKLFF.